This TCR beta chain derives from a study of human versus mouse CDR3 diversity and MHC coevolution. Whole-study findings and limits: Mice had fewer CDR3 deletions and insertions than humans on average.

The V segment lost 4 bases and the J segment 0 bases; nucleotides outside the gene matches: 5. The CDR3 covers 15 residues. CDR1 is MNHEY and CDR2 is SMNVEV in the germline V gene (reference sequence). As for this clone: Its antigen remains unidentified.

TCRdb keeps only in-frame clones here, not all; method: immunoSEQ multiplex PCR. This table has about 77,000 clones, about nine tenths appearing once. This TCR came from a person aged 30-69 years in good health. The sequencing input was naive CD4+ T cells from blood. Subset meaning: CD45RO-negative CD62L-positive naive CD4 T cells. This chain joins TRBV27 and TRBJ2-7; 8 bases are shared with TRBD1. For the CDR3, the DNA is TGTGCCAGCAGTTCCTTAGACAGGGGCTCCTACGAGCAGTACTTC. Protein product: CASSSLDRGSYEQYF.